Given below is one T cell receptor (beta chain) in context. The data stem from a study of blood T cell repertoires in COVID-19. Overall study: Specimens from acute and convalescent COVID-19 originated in the United States, Italy and Spain. Nucleic acid was either cDNA or gDNA, and it came from T cells, B-cell-depleted T cells, or PBMCs.

Original processing notes: Reference gene primer amplification gave nucleated cell count estimates. Sequencing was performed with immunoSEQ multiplex PCR; in TCRdb, only in-frame clones are kept and a portion is missing. Clonal size and the V and J genes are those of that table, whereas D and trimming came from the DNA. Among around 160,000 clones, roughly 79% were seen once, and the ten largest hold 8% to 9%. V was pared by 4 bases and J by 10 bases, with 12 bases of the junction left unmatched. The CDR3 length is 16 residues. Germline V gives CDR1 SGHRS, CDR2 YFSETQ. This TCR was sampled from a human donor with acute or convalescent COVID-19. The donor label of this sample is uncertain. The V gene is TRBV5-1, the J gene TRBJ1-6; 9 bases map to TRBD1. Sequencing input: peripheral blood. CDR3 residues: CASSVSGTGYSSPLHF. CDR3 nucleotides: TGCGCCAGCAGCGTTTCCGGGACAGGGTATTCATCACCCCTCCACTTT.